One and the same sample provided the 26 T cell receptor beta chains below, sequenced in a study of T cell responses to AZD1222 COVID-19 vaccine (dated by TCRdb to about 2021). Sample time point, as interpreted from the label and publication: baseline before first vaccination. Receptor libraries were prepared by the immunoSEQ multiplex PCR assay. TCRdb re-hosts the immuneACCESS table, in-frame sequences only. Its copies lack some clones; in the studies checked, an unresolved V gene accounts for under half of them, and the cause for the rest is not known. The sample table records 110,000 to 150,000 clones; around 93% of these occur just once. The ten largest clones represent more than 8.5% of the sample. Material: peripheral blood, obtained on day 0 of AZD1222 vaccination. The receptors come from an adult in good health.

This chain links TRBV5-1 with TRBJ1-1; 7 nucleotides align to TRBD1. J lost 5 bases, V lost 3 bases, and 13 bases had no gene match. The CDR3 is 16 amino acids. Germline CDR1 and CDR2: SGHRS and YFSETQ. CDR3 sequence: CASSSDREGGVTEAFF. CDR3 coding DNA: TGCGCCAGCAGCTCCGACAGGGAGGGGGGGGTGACTGAAGCTTTCTTT.

The V and J genes are TRBV28 and TRBJ2-5; 10 bases are a match to TRBD2. Germline trimming cut 3 bases from V and 7 bases from J; bases unmatched to any gene: 8. CDR3 length: 15 residues. The germline V gene has CDR1 MDHEN and CDR2 SYDVKM. CDR3 protein: CASSLPSGGTGTQYF. The CDR3 DNA reads TGTGCCAGCAGTTTGCCTAGCGGGGGAACGGGGACCCAGTACTTC.

V gene TRBV19 combines with J gene TRBJ2-1; maybe TRBD2 (5 bases). V shed 0 bases and J shed 7 bases, with 7 bases lying between them. Germline CDR1 reads LNHDA; CDR2 reads SQIVND (reference sequence). The CDR3 covers 13 residues. CDR3 in amino acids: CASSIDTGNEQFF. As DNA, the CDR3 is TGTGCCAGTAGTATAGATACGGGAAATGAGCAGTTCTTC.

The J gene is TRBJ2-1, the V gene TRBV27, with 12 positions matching TRBD1. This CDR3 contains 16 residues. The germline gives CDR1 MNHEY, CDR2 SMNVEV (reference sequence). The ends lost 3 bases at V and 7 bases at J; junction bases unmatched: 7. As DNA, the CDR3 is TGTGCCAGCAGTTTTGTGGGACAGGGGGCCGGTAATGAGCAGTTCTTC. It specifies CASSFVGQGAGNEQFF.

V is TRBV30 and J is TRBJ1-5; tentatively, D is TRBD1 (5 bases). Trimming removed 6 bases from V and 2 bases from J, with 11 bases in between. The germline gives CDR1 GTSNPN, CDR2 SVGIG (reference sequence). The CDR3 is made up of 13 amino acids. CDR3 nucleotides: TGTGCCTGCGATCAGGGTGGCAATCAGCCCCAGCATTTT. Its translation: CACDQGGNQPQHF.

The V and J genes are TRBV5-1 and TRBJ1-4; D unresolved. Germline V gives CDR1 SGHRS, CDR2 YFSETQ. V lost 5 bases and J lost 6, with 14 bases in between. The CDR3 is 14 residues long. CDR3 bases: TGCGCCAGCAGGGGAAGGGAGAGGCATGAAAAACTGTTTTTT. Its protein product is CASRGRERHEKLFF.

The chain couples TRBV27 to TRBJ1-2, with 8 nucleotides matching TRBD1. V dropped 2 bases and J dropped 4; count of bases not matched to a gene: 3. CDR1 is MNHEY, CDR2 SMNVEV, per germline (reference sequence). CDR3 length: 14 residues. The CDR3 nucleotides are TGTGCCAGCAGTTTAGGTACAGGGGGCTATGGCTACACCTTC. This codes for CASSLGTGGYGYTF.

The sample holds one count of this clone. J is TRBJ1-1 and V is TRBV5-8; weak D call: TRBD1 (5 bases). CDR1 is SGHTS and CDR2 is YDEGEE in the germline V gene. The CDR3 has 16 residues. V lost 1 base to trimming and J lost 3 bases, with 16 bases between them. The CDR3 region is CASSLIGDGSDTEAFF. Written as DNA, the CDR3 is TGTGCCAGCAGCTTGATAGGGGACGGGTCGGACACTGAAGCTTTCTTT. Full variable domain (missing parts from reference TRBV5-8 and TRBJ1-1): EAGVTQSPTHLIKTRGQQATLRCSPISGHTSVYWYQQALGLGLQFLLWYDEGEERNRGNFPPRFSGRQFPNYSSELNVNALELEDSALYLCASSLIGDGSDTEAFFGQGTRLTVV.

The V call is TRBV19, the J call TRBJ1-2; D is unresolved. Trimming took off 3 bases at V and 4 bases at J, with 6 bases between the two ends. CDR1 is LNHDA and CDR2 is SQIVND in the germline V gene (reference sequence). CDR3 length equals 12 residues. CDR3 loop: CASSISLYGYTF. In DNA form, the CDR3 reads TGTGCCAGTAGTATTTCCCTCTATGGCTACACCTTC.

J is TRBJ1-2 and V is TRBV28; a possible D gene is TRBD1 (5 bases). The CDR3 extends over 15 amino acids. Trimming stripped 6 bases from V and 0 bases from J, with 14 bases between. CDR1 is MDHEN, CDR2 SYDVKM, per germline. The CDR3 DNA sequence: TGTGCCAGCAGCTTTACCGGGACTCCTAACTATGGCTACACCTTC. Translation: CASSFTGTPNYGYTF.

This clone occurred a few times. The rearrangement links TRBV12-3 or TRBV12-4 to TRBJ2-7; no firm D call. The CDR3 sequence is 11 residues long. Between the trimmed V and J ends, which lost 3 bases and 5 bases, there was a span of 5 bases. CDR3 nucleotides: TGTGCCAGCAGTTTTCGGGACGAGCAGTACTTC. Translating gives CASSFRDEQYF.

CDR3: CASSLGLGGTGVYQPQHF. The CDR3 DNA sequence: TGTGCCAGCAGCTTGGGCCTCGGCGGGACAGGGGTCTATCAGCCCCAGCATTTT. The chain combines TRBV7-6 with TRBJ1-5, with 10 bases matching TRBD1. J gave up 5 bases and V 3 bases, and 13 bases lay outside the gene matches. The CDR3 is 18 residues long. Germline V lookup: CDR1 SGHVS, CDR2 FNYEAQ.

This clone was detected once. The chain recombines TRBV2 with TRBJ2-1; D is ambiguous. V dropped 11 bases and J dropped 3 bases, with 8 bases sitting between them. This CDR3 comprises 11 residues. Per germline, CDR1 SNHLY and CDR2 FYNNEI. In DNA form, the CDR3 reads TGTGCCGCACCCGGCTACAATGAGCAGTTCTTC. This sequence encodes CAAPGYNEQFF. Combining the CDR3 with reference TRBV2 and TRBJ2-1 gives the whole variable domain EPEVTQTPSHQVTQMGQEVILRCVPISNHLYFYWYRQILGQKVEFLVSFYNNEISEKSEIFDDQFSVERPDGSNFTLKIRSTKLEDSAMYFCAAPGYNEQFFGPGTRLTVL.

The chain combines TRBV4-1 with TRBJ1-1; D remains unclear. V was cut by 0 bases and J by 5 bases, with 16 bases left in between. In germline, CDR1 is MGHRA, CDR2 YSYEKL. This CDR3 spans 16 amino acids. The CDR3 nucleotides are TGCGCCAGCAGCCAAGACGAAGTTGGGGATTTAACTGAAGCTTTCTTT. This sequence encodes CASSQDEVGDLTEAFF.

The rearrangement joins TRBV6-5 to TRBJ2-1; a weak D match, TRBD1 (6 bases). Germline-derived CDR1 and CDR2 are MNHEY and SVGAGI. The CDR3 is 14 residues long. V dropped 6 bases and J dropped 2 bases, with 11 bases sitting between them. CDR3 residues: CASSQQGTYNEQFF. As DNA, the CDR3 is TGTGCCAGCAGCCAGCAGGGGACCTACAATGAGCAGTTCTTC.

The chain employs TRBV3-1 (or the pseudogene TRBV3-2) and TRBJ2-3; 10 nucleotides line up with TRBD1. Trimming at V came to 3 bases and at J to 4 bases, leaving 1 base not matched to a gene. The length of the CDR3 is 14 residues. Germline V gene lookup returns CDR1 LGHDT and CDR2 YNNKEL (reference sequence). CDR3 region: CASSQDRGADTQYF. DNA of the CDR3: TGTGCCAGCAGCCAGGACAGGGGGGCAGATACGCAGTATTTT.

This chain uses TRBV7-2 with TRBJ1-4; D is possibly TRBD1 (5 bases). CDR1 and CDR2 from the germline V gene are SGHTA and FQGNSA. The V end was cut by 5 bases, the J end by 8 bases, with 15 bases between. The CDR3 sequence is 14 residues long. This CDR3 is CASSPGTSQEKLFF. CDR3 bases: TGTGCCAGCAGCCCCGGGACCTCGCAGGAAAAACTGTTTTTT.

In the case of this clone: The same CDR3 is also encoded by other DNA sequences in this sample. The V and J genes are TRBV11-3 and TRBJ1-6; a possible D gene is TRBD1 (6 bases). The CDR3 spans 18 residues. V shed 0 bases and J shed 0 bases, with 12 bases lying between them. The germline CDR1 and CDR2 sequences are SGHNT and YENEEA. CDR3 amino acids: CASSLDQGGSSYNSPLHF. The CDR3 DNA reads as TGTGCCAGCAGCTTAGATCAAGGGGGGAGCTCCTATAATTCACCCCTCCACTTT.

There are a few counts of this clone. The chain recombines TRBV7-9 with TRBJ1-3, with D unclear. The CDR3 extends over 13 amino acids. V was trimmed by 8 bases and J by 4 bases, leaving 12 bases between them. CDR1 SEHNR and CDR2 FQNEAQ come from the germline V gene (reference sequence). The CDR3 DNA follows: TGTGCCAGCTCCCGGAATGTGGGAAACACCATATATTTT. Protein sequence: CASSRNVGNTIYF.

The rearrangement uses TRBV5-1 and TRBJ2-2; D is undetermined. Germline V gene data show CDR1 as SGHRS and CDR2 as YFSETQ. Trimming took 2 bases from V and 7 from J, leaving 15 bases between them. The CDR3 sequence is 15 residues long. The CDR3 nucleotides read TGCGCCAGCAGCTTTTACGGGTTTGACGGCGGGGAGCTGTTTTTT. This encodes CASSFYGFDGGELFF. The variable domain in full, completed from reference TRBV5-1 and TRBJ2-2, reads KAGVTQTPRYLIKTRGQQVTLSCSPISGHRSVSWYQQTPGQGLQFLFEYFSETQRNKGNFPGRFSGRQFSNSRSEMNVSTLELGDSALYLCASSFYGFDGGELFFGEGSRLTVL.

The J gene is TRBJ1-1, the V gene TRBV6-2 or TRBV6-3; D gene uncertain. Germline V gene sequence: CDR1 MNHEY, CDR2 SVGEGT. The CDR3 length is 20 residues. V was shortened by 4 bases and J by 6 bases, with 33 bases between the two germline ends. The CDR3 nucleotides are TGTGCCAGCAGTTCGGTGGGTATTTGGGGAGGGCCTCAGCTCCAGGCTGAAGCTTTCTTT. Translated: CASSSVGIWGGPQLQAEAFF.

V and J are TRBV20-1 and TRBJ1-6; no reliable D call. The CDR3 is made up of 14 amino acids. Trimming cost V 3 bases and J 5 bases, with 11 bases left between them. The germline V gene encodes CDR1 DFQATT and CDR2 SNEGSKA (reference sequence). The CDR3 protein is CSASLGFDNSPLHF. The CDR3 DNA reads as TGCAGTGCTAGTTTGGGTTTCGATAATTCACCCCTCCACTTT.

This sequence joins TRBV6-5 and TRBJ1-2, with a possible D match to TRBD1 (6 bases). Germline V gene sequence: CDR1 MNHEY, CDR2 SVGAGI. V gave up 6 bases and J gave up 1 base, with 15 bases separating them. The CDR3 spans 15 residues. CDR3 in DNA: TGTGCCAGCAGGTGGGGGGCACTCGTTAACTATGGCTACACCTTC. Residues: CASRWGALVNYGYTF.

The rearrangement uses TRBV5-1 and TRBJ2-3; D is possibly TRBD1 (5 bases). With 0 bases removed from V and 6 bases from J, the gap between germline ends came to 20 bases. The CDR3 loop spans 17 amino acids. Germline V gene data show CDR1 as SGHRS and CDR2 as YFSETQ. CDR3 sequence (DNA): TGCGCCAGCAGCTTGGACCCTACCCCTTTCAGGGCGGATACGCAGTATTTT. It encodes CASSLDPTPFRADTQYF.

The V call is TRBV27, the J call TRBJ1-2, with D possibly matching TRBD1 (5 bases). V was clipped by 4 bases and J by 8 bases, with 17 bases between them. The CDR3 covers 14 residues. The V gene's germline CDR1 is MNHEY and CDR2 SMNVEV (reference sequence). The CDR3, as DNA: TGTGCCAGCAGTTCCCGGGACCCCCGGGCGGGCTACACCTTC. Its protein product is CASSSRDPRAGYTF.

The chain has TRBV27 and TRBJ1-2; no clear D gene. Germline CDR1 and CDR2: MNHEY and SMNVEV (reference sequence). V was pared by 1 base and J by 0 bases, with 6 bases between. There are 14 residues in the CDR3. In DNA, the CDR3 is TGTGCCAGCAGTTTATATGGATCTAACTATGGCTACACCTTC. It specifies CASSLYGSNYGYTF.